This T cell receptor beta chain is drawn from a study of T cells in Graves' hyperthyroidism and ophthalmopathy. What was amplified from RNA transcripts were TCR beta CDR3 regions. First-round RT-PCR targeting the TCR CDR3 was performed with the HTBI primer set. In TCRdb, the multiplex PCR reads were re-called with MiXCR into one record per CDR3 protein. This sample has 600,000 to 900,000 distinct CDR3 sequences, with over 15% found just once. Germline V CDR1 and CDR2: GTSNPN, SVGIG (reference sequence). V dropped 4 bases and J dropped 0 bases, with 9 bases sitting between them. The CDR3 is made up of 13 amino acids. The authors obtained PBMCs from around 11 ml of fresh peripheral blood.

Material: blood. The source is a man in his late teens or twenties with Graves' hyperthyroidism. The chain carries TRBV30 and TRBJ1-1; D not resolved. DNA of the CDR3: TGTGCCTGGACTGCCGGCATGAACACTGAAGCTTTCTTT. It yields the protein CAWTAGMNTEAFF.